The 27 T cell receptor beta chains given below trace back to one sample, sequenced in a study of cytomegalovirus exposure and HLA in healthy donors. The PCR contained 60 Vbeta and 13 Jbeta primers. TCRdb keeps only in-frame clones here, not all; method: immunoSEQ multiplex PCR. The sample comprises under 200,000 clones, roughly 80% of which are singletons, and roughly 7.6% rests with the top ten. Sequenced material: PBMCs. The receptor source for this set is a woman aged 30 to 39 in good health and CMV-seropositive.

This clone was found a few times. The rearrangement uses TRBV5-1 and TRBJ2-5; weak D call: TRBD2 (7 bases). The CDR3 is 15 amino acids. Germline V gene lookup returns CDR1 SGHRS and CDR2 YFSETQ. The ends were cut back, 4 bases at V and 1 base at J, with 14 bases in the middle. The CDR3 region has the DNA TGCGCCAGCAGCCCAGTGGGGGGGCCCCAAGAGACCCAGTACTTC. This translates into CASSPVGGPQETQYF.

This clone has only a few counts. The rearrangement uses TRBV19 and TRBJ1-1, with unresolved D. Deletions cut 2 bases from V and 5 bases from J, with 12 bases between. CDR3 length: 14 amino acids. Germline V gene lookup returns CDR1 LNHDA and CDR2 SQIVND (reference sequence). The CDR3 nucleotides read TGTGCCAGTAGTATACTACTCGGGGAAACTGAAGCTTTCTTT. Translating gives CASSILLGETEAFF.

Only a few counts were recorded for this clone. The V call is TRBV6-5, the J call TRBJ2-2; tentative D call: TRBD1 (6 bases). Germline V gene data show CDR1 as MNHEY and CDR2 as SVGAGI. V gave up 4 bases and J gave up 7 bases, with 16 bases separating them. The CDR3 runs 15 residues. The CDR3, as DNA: TGTGCCAGCAGTTTATCACAGGGAGTCCGCGGGGAGCTGTTTTTT. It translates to CASSLSQGVRGELFF.

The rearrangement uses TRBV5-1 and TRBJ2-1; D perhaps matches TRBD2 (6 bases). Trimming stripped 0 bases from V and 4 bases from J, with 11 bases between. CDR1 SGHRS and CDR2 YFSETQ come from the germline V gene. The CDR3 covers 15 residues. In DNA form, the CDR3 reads TGCGCCAGCAGCTTGGTCCCTGGGGGGTACAATGAGCAGTTCTTC. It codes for CASSLVPGGYNEQFF.

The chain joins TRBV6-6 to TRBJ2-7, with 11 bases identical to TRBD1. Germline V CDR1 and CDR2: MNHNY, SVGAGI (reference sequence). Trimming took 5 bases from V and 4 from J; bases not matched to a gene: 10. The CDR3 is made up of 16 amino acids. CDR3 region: CASSPLLGQGAYEQYF. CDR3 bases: TGTGCCAGCAGTCCCCTCTTAGGACAGGGGGCATACGAGCAGTACTTC.

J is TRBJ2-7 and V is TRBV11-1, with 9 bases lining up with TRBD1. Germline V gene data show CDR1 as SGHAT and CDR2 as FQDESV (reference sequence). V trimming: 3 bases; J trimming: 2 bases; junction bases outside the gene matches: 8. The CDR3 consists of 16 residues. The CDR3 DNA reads TGTGCCAGCAGCTTGAACCCCGGGACAGGGCCCTACGAGCAGTACTTC. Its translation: CASSLNPGTGPYEQYF. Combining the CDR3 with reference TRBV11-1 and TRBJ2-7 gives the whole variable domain EAEVAQSPRYKITEKSQAVAFWCDPISGHATLYWYRQILGQGPELLVQFQDESVVDDSQLPKDRFSAERLKGVDSTLKIQPAELGDSAMYLCASSLNPGTGPYEQYFGPGTRLTVT.

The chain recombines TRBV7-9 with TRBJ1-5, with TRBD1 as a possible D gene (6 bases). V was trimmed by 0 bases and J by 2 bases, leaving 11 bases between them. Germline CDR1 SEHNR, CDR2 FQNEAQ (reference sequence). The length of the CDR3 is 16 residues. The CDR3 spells CASSLAGAGRNQPQHF. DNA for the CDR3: TGTGCCAGCAGCTTAGCGGGGGCAGGGCGCAATCAGCCCCAGCATTTT.

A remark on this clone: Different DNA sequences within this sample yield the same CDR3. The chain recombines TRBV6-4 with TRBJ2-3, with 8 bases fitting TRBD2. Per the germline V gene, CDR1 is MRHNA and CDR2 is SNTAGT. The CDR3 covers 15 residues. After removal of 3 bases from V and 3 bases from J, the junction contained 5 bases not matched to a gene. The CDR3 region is CASSEVAGGTDTQYF. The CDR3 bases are TGTGCCAGCAGTGAAGTGGCGGGGGGTACAGATACGCAGTATTTT.

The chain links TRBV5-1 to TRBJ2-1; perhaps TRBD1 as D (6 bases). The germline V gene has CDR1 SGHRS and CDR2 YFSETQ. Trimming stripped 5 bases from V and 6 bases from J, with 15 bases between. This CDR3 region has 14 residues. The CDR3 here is CASSISGTLNEQFF. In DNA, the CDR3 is TGCGCCAGCAGTATTTCCGGGACACTCAATGAGCAGTTCTTC.

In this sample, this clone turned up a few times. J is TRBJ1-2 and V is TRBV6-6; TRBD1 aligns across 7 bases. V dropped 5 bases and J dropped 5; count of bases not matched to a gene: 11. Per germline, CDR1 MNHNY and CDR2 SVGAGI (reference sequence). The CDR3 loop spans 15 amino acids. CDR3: CASSGGTETGYGYTF. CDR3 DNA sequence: TGTGCCAGCAGTGGAGGGACAGAAACGGGATATGGCTACACCTTC.

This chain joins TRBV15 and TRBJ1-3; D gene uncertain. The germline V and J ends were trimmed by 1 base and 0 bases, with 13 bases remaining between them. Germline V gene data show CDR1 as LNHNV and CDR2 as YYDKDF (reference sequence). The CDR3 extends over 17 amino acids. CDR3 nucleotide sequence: TGTGCCACCAGCAGAGCCCTTATCCTGAGCTCTGGAAACACCATATATTTT. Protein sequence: CATSRALILSSGNTIYF.

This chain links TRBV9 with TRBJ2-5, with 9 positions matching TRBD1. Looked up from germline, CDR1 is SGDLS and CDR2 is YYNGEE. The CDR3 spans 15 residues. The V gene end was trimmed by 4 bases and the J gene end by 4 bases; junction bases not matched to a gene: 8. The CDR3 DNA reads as TGTGCCAGCAGCCCAGGGACAGGGCGGGGAGAGACCCAGTACTTC. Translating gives CASSPGTGRGETQYF.

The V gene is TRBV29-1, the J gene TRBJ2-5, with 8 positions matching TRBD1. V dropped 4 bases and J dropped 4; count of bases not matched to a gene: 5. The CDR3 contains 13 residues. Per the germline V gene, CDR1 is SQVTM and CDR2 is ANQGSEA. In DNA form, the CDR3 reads TGCAGCGTTGCCAGGGGGCGTTTAGAGACCCAGTACTTC. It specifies CSVARGRLETQYF.

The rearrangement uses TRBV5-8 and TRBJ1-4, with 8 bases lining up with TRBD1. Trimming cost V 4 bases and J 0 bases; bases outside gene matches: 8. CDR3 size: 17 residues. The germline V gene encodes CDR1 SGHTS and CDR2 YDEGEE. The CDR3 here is CASSPGTGSATNEKLFF. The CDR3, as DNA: TGTGCCAGCAGCCCCGGGACAGGATCTGCAACTAATGAAAAACTGTTTTTT.

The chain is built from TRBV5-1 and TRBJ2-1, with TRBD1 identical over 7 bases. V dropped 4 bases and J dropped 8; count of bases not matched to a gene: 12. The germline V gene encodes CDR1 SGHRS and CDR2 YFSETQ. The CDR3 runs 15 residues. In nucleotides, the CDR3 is TGCGCCAGCAGCCCACAGGGGCCGTGGGGTTATGAGCAGTTCTTC. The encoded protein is CASSPQGPWGYEQFF.

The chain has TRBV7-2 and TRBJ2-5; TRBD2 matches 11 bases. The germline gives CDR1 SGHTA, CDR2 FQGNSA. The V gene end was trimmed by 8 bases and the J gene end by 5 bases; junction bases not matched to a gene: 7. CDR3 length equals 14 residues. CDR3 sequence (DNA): TGTGCCAGCGCCCCCGCTAGCGGGGGGGAGACCCAGTACTTC. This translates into CASAPASGGETQYF.

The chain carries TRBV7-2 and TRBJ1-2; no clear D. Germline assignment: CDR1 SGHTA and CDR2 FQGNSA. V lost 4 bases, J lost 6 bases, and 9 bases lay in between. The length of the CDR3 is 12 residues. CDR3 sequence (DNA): TGTGCCAGCAGCTCGCTACTGGATGGCTACACCTTC. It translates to CASSSLLDGYTF. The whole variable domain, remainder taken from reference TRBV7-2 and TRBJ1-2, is GAGVSQSPSNKVTEKGKDVELRCDPISGHTALYWYRQSLGQGLEFLIYFQGNSAPDKSGLPSDRFSAERTGGSVSTLTIQRTQQEDSAVYLCASSSLLDGYTFGSGTRLTVV.

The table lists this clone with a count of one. The CDR3 sequence is CASRRGTAEFYGYTF. For the CDR3, the DNA is TGCGCCAGCAGACGAGGGACAGCCGAATTCTATGGCTACACCTTC. The chain has TRBV10-2 and TRBJ1-2, with 7 bases matching TRBD1. Germline CDR1 WSHSY, CDR2 SAAADI. The V and J ends lost 6 bases and 4 bases, in that order; junction bases with no gene match: 11. This CDR3 is built from 15 residues.

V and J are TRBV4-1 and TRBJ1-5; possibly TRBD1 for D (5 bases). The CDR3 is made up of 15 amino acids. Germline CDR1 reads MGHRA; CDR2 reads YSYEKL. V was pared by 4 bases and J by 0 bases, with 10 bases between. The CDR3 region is CASSPRQRSNQPQHF. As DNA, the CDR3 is TGCGCCAGCAGCCCTCGACAGCGTAGCAATCAGCCCCAGCATTTT.

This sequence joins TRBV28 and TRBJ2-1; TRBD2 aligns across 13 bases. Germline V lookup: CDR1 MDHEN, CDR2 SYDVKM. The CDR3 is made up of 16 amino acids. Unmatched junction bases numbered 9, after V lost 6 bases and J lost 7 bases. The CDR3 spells CASRDRLAGGQNEQFF. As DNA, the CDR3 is TGTGCCAGCAGGGACCGACTAGCGGGGGGACAAAATGAGCAGTTCTTC. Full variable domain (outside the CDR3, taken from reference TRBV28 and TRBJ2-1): DVKVTQSSRYLVKRTGEKVFLECVQDMDHENMFWYRQDPGLGLRLIYFSYDVKMKEKGDIPEGYSVSREKKERFSLILESASTNQTSMYLCASRDRLAGGQNEQFFGPGTRLTVL.

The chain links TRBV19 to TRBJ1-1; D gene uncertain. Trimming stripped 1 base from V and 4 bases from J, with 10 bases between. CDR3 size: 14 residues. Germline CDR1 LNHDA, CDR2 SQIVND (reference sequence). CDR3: CASSIGAVGTEAFF. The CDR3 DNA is TGTGCCAGTAGTATAGGGGCCGTGGGCACTGAAGCTTTCTTT.

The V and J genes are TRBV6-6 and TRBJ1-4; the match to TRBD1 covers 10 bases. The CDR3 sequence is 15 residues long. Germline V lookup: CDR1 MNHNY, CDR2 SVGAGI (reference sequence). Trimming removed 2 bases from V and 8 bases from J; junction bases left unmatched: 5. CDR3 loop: CASSYPTGGSEKLFF. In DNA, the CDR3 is TGTGCCAGCAGTTACCCGACAGGGGGCTCGGAAAAACTGTTTTTT.

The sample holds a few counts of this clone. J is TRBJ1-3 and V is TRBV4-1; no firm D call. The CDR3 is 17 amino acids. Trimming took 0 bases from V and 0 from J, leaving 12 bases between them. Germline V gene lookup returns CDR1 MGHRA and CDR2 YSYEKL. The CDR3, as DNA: TGCGCCAGCAGCCAAGATAGACTTCGCCTCTCTGGAAACACCATATATTTT. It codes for CASSQDRLRLSGNTIYF.

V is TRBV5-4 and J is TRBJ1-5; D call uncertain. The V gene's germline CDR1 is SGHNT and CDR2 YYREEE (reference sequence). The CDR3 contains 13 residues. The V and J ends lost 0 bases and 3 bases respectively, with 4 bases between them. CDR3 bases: TGTGCCAGCAGCTTGGGAGCCAATCAGCCCCAGCATTTT. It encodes CASSLGANQPQHF. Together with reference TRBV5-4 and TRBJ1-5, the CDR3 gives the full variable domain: ETGVTQSPTHLIKTRGQQVTLRCSSQSGHNTVSWYQQALGQGPQFIFQYYREEENGRGNFPPRFSGLQFPNYSSELNVNALELDDSALYLCASSLGANQPQHFGDGTRLSIL.

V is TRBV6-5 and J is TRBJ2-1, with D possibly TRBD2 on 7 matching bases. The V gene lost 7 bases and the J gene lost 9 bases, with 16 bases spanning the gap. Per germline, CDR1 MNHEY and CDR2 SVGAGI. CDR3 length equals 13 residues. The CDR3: CASISQGGREQFF. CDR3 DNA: TGTGCCAGCATTTCACAGGGAGGGCGTGAGCAGTTCTTC.

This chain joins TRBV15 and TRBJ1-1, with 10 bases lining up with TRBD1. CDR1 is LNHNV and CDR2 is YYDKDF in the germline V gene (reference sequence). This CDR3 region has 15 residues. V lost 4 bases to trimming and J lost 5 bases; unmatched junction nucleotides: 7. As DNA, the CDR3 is TGTGCCACCAGCACCCGGGACAGGGGCCAAACTGAAGCTTTCTTT. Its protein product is CATSTRDRGQTEAFF.

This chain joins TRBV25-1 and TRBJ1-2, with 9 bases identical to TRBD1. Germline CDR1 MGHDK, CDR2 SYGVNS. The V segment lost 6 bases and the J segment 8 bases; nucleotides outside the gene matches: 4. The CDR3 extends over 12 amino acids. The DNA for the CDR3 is TGTGCCAGCAGGGACAGGGGTAGCGGCTACACCTTC. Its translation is CASRDRGSGYTF.